This T cell receptor (beta chain) was captured in a study of blood T cell repertoires in COVID-19. The protocol was immunoSEQ multiplex PCR, while the TCRdb copy is restricted to in-frame clones and leaves out a portion. The data contain under 300,000 clones, over 80% of them singletons. V lost 4 bases to trimming and J lost 7 bases; unmatched junction nucleotides: 5. This CDR3 has 15 amino acids. Looked up from germline, CDR1 is SGHTA and CDR2 is FQGNSA. This receptor was obtained from a middle-aged woman with acute or convalescent COVID-19. The chain recombines TRBV7-2 with TRBJ2-2; 11 positions match TRBD2. Sample: peripheral blood. The CDR3 is CASSSSGGLSGELFF. The CDR3 nucleotides are TGTGCCAGCAGCTCTAGCGGGGGGTTGAGCGGGGAGCTGTTTTTT. Filled out from reference TRBV7-2 and TRBJ2-2, the complete variable domain reads GAGVSQSPSNKVTEKGKDVELRCDPISGHTALYWYRQSLGQGLEFLIYFQGNSAPDKSGLPSDRFSAERTGGSVSTLTIQRTQQEDSAVYLCASSSSGGLSGELFFGEGSRLTVL.